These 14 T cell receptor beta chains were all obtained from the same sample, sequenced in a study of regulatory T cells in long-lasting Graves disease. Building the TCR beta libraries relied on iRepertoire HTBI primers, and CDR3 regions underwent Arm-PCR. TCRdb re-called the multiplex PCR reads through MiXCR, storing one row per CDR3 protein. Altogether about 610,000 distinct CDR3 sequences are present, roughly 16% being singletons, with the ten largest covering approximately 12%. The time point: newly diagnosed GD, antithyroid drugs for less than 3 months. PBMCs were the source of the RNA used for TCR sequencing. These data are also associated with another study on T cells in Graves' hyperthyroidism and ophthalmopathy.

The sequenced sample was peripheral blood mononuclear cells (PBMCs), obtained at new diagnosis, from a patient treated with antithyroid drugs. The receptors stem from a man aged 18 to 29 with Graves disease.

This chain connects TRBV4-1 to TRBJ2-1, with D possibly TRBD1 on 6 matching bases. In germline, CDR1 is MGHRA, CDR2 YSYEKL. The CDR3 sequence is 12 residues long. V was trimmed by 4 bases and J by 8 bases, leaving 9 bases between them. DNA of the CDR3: TGCGCCAGCAGCCCACAGGGACATGAGCAGTTCTTC. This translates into CASSPQGHEQFF.

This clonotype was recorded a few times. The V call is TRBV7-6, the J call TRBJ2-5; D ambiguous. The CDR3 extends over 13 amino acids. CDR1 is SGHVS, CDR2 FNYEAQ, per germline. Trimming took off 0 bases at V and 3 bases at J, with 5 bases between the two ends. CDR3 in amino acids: CASSLAVKETQYF. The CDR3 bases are TGTGCCAGCAGCTTAGCCGTTAAAGAGACCCAGTACTTC.

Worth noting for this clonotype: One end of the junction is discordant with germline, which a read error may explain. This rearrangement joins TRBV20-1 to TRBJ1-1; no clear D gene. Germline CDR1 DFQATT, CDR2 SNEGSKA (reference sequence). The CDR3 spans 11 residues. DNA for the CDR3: TGCAGGGTGGACGGGAACGCTGAAGCTTTCTTT. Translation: CRVDGNAEAFF.

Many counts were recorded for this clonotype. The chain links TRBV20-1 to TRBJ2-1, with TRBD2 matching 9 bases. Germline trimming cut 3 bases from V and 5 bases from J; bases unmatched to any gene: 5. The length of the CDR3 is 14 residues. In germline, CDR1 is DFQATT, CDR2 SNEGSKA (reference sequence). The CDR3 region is CSASRTSGHNEQFF. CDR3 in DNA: TGCAGTGCTAGCCGTACTAGCGGGCACAATGAGCAGTTCTTC.

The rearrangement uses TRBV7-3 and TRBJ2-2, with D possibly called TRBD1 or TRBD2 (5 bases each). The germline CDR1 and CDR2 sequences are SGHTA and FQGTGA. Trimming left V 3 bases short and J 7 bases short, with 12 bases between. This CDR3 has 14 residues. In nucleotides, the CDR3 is TGTGCCAGCAGCTTCGGGACGGGGATCGGGGAGCTGTTTTTT. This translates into CASSFGTGIGELFF.

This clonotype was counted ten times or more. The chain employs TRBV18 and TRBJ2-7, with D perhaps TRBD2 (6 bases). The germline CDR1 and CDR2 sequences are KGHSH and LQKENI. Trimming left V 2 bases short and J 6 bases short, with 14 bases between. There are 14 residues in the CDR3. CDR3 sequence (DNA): TGTGCCAGCTCACCAAGGGACGGAGGGGCCGAGCAGTACTTC. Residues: CASSPRDGGAEQYF.

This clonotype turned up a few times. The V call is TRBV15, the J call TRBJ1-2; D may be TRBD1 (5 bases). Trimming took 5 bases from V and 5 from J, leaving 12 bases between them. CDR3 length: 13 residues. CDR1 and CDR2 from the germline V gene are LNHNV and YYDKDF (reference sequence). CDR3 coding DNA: TGTGCCACCAGCGGGGCGACGGTGTATGGCTACACCTTC. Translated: CATSGATVYGYTF.

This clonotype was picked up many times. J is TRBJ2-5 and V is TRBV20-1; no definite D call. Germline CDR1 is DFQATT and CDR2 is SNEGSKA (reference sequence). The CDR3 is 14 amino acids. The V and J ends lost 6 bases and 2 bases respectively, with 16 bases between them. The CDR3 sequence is CSARIPNTQETQYF. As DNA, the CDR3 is TGCAGTGCGAGGATCCCAAATACTCAAGAGACCCAGTACTTC.

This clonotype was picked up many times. Here the CDR3 reads CASSYSGTVYSPLHF. In DNA, the CDR3 is TGTGCCAGCAGTTACTCGGGGACAGTTTATTCACCCCTCCACTTT. The chain carries TRBV6-5 and TRBJ1-6; TRBD1 matches at 7 bases. With V trimmed by 0 bases and J by 8 bases, 4 bases remained unmatched. Germline CDR1 is MNHEY and CDR2 is SVGAGI. This CDR3 comprises 15 residues.

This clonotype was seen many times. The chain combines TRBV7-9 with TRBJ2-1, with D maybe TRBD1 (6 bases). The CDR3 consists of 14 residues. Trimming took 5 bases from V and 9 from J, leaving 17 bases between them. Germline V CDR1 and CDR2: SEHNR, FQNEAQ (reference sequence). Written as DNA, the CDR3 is TGTGCCAGCAGCGTTTCATTGCCGACAGGTGAGCAGTTCTTC. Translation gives CASSVSLPTGEQFF.

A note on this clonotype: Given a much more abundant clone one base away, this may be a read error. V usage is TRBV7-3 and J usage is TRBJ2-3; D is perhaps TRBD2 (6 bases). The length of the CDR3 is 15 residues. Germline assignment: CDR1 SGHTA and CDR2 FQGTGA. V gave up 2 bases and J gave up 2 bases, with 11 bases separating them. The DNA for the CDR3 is TGTGCCAGCAGCTTACTAGCGAACCCCACAGATACGCAGTATTTT. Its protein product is CASSLLANPTDTQYF.

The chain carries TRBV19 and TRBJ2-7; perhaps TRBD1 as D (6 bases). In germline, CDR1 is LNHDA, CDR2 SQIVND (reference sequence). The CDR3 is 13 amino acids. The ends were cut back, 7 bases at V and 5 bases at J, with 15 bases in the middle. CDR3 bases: TGTGCCAGTACGCTCCCGGACAGTGACGAGCAGTACTTC. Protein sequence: CASTLPDSDEQYF.

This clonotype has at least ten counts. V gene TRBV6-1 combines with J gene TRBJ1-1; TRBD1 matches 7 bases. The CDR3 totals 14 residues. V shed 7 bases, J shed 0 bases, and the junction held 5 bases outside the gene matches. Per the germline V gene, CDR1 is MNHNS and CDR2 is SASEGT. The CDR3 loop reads CASTLDRMNTEAFF. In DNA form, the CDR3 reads TGTGCCAGCACTCTGGACAGGATGAACACTGAAGCTTTCTTT.

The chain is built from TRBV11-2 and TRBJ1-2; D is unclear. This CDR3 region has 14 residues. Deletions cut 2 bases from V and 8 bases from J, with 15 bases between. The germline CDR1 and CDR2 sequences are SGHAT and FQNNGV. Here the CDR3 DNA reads TGTGCCAGCAGCTTAAGAGGCCTGCTCGGCGGCTACACCTTC. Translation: CASSLRGLLGGYTF.